This T cell receptor (beta chain) was obtained from a study of beta chain features in type 1 diabetes. CDR3 length: 13 amino acids. The ends lost 6 bases at V and 2 bases at J; junction bases unmatched: 4. Germline values: CDR1 SQVTM, CDR2 ANQGSEA. This clone was detected many times. Every bit of the isolated RNA underwent reverse transcription, so sequencing read expressed TCRB transcripts. Sequencing was performed with immunoSEQ multiplex PCR; in TCRdb, only in-frame clones are kept and a portion is missing. The sample has about 150,000 clones; 8.1% are singletons. Sequenced sample: central memory CD4+ T cells from blood. This TCR was recovered from a man aged 18 to 29 in good health. The chain links TRBV29-1 to TRBJ2-1, with TRBD2 matching 7 bases. CDR3 loop: CSVTSFTYNEQFF. CDR3 DNA sequence: TGCAGCGTGACTAGCTTTACCTACAATGAGCAGTTCTTC.